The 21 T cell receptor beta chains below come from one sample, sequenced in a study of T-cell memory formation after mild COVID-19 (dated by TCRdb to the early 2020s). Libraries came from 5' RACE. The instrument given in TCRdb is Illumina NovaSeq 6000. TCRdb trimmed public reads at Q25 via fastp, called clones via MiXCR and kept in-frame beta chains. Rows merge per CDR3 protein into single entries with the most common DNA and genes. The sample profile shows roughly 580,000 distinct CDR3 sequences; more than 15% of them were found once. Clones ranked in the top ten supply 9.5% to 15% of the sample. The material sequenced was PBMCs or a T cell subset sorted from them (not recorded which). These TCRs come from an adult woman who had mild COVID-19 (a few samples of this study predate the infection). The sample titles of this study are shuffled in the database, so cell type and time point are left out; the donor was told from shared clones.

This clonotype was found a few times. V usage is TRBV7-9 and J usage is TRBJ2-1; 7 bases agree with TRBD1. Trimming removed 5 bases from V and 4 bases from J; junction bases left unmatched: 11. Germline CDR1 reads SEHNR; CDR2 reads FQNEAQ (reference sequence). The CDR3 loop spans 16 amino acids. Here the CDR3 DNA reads TGTGCCAGCAGCCCTCGGGACAGCCCTAGATACAATGAGCAGTTCTTC. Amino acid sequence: CASSPRDSPRYNEQFF.

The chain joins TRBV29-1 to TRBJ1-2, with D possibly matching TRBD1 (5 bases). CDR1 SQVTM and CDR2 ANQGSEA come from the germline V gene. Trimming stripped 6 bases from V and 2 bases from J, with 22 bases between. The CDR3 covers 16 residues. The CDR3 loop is CSVGGTESSRNYGYTF. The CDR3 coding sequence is TGCAGCGTAGGCGGGACGGAATCCTCTAGGAACTATGGCTACACCTTC.

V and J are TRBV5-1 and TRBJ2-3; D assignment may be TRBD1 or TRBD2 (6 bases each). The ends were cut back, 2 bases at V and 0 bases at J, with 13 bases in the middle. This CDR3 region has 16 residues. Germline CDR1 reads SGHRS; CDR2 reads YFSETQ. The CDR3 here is CASSLRGAESTDTQYF. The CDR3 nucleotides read TGCGCCAGCAGCTTAAGGGGGGCTGAGAGCACAGATACGCAGTATTTT.

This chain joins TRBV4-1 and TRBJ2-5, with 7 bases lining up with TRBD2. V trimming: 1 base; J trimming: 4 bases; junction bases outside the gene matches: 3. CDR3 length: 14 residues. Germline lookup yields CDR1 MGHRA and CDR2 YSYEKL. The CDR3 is CASSQGLAVETQYF. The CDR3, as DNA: TGCGCCAGCAGCCAAGGACTAGCTGTAGAGACCCAGTACTTC.

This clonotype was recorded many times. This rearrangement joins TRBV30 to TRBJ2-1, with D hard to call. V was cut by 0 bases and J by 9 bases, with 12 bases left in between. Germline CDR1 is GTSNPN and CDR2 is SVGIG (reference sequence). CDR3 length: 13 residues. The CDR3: CAWSVITTGEQFF. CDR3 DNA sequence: TGTGCCTGGAGTGTAATAACAACCGGTGAGCAGTTCTTC.

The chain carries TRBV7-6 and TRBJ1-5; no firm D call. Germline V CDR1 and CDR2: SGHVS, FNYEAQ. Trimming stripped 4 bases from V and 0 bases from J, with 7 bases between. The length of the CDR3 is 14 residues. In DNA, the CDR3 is TGTGCCAGCAGCTCCCAGGATAGCAATCAGCCCCAGCATTTT. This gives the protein CASSSQDSNQPQHF.

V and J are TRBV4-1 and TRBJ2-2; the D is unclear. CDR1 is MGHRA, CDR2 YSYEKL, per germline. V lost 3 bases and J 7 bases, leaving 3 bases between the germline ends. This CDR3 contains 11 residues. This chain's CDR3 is CASSQGGELFF. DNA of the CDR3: TGCGCCAGCAGCCAGGGCGGGGAGCTGTTTTTT.

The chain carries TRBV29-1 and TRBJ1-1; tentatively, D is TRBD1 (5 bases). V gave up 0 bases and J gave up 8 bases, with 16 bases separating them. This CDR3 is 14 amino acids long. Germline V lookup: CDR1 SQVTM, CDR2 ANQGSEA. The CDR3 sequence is CSVEDLTWGVEAFF. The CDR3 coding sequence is TGCAGCGTTGAAGACCTCACTTGGGGGGTGGAAGCTTTCTTT.

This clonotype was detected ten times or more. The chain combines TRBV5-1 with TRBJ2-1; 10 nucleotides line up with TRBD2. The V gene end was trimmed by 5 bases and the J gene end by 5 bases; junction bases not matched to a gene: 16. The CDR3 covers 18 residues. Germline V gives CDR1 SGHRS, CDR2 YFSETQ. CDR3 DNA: TGCGCCAGCAGATTAATCCCCAGCGGGAGGGCCAGAGACAATGAGCAGTTCTTC. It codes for CASRLIPSGRARDNEQFF.

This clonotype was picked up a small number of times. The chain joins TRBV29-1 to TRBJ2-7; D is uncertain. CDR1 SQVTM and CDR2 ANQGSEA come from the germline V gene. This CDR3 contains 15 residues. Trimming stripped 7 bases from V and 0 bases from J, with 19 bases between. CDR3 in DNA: TGCAGCGCCCGACTCCTGAGGAACAGCTCCTACGAGCAGTACTTC. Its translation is CSARLLRNSSYEQYF.

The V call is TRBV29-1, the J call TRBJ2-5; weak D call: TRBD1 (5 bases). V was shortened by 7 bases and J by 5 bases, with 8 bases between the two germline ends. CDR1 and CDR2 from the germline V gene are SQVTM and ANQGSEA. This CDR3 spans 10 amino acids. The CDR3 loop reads CSAYRETQYF. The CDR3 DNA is TGCAGCGCCTACAGGGAGACCCAGTACTTC.

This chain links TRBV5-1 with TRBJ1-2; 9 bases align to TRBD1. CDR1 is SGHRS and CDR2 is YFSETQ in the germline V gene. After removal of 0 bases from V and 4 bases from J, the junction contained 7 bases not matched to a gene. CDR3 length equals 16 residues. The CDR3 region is CASSLGSGQGSYGYTF. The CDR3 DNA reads TGCGCCAGCAGCTTGGGATCGGGACAGGGCTCCTATGGCTACACCTTC.

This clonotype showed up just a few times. DNA of the CDR3: TGTGCCAGCAGTTTAACGGGACTGACCTATGGCTACACCTTC. This translates into CASSLTGLTYGYTF. The rearrangement uses TRBV27 and TRBJ1-2; tentative D call: TRBD1 (5 bases). V dropped 2 bases and J dropped 4 bases, with 11 bases sitting between them. This CDR3 contains 14 residues. Germline loops: CDR1 MNHEY, CDR2 SMNVEV (reference sequence).

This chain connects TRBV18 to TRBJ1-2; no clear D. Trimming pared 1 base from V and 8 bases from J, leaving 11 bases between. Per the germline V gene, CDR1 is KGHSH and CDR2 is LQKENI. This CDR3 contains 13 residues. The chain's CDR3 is CASSPLEESGYTF. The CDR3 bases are TGTGCCAGCTCACCACTGGAAGAAAGCGGCTACACCTTC.

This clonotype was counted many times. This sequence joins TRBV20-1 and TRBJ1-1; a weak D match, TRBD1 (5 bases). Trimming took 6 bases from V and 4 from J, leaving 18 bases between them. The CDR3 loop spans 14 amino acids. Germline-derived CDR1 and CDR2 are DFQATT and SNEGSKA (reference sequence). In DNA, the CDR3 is TGCAGTGCAAGACCTCCGAACGGGGGCACTGAAGCTTTCTTT. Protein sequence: CSARPPNGGTEAFF.

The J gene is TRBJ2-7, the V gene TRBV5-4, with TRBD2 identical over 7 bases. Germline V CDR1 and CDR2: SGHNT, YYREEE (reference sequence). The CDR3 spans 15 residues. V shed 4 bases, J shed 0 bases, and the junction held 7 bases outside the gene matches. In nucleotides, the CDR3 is TGTGCCAGCAGCCCGCAGCGGGATCGCTCCTACGAGCAGTACTTC. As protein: CASSPQRDRSYEQYF.

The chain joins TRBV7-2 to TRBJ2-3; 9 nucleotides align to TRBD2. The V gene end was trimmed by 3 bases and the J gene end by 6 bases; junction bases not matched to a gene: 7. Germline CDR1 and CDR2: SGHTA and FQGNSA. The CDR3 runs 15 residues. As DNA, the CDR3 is TGTGCCAGCAGCTTTGTTACCGGGACTAGCGATACGCAGTATTTT. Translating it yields CASSFVTGTSDTQYF.

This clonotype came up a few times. CDR3 coding DNA: TGCGCCAGCAGCATCGACAGCCTCGGTCAGCCCCAGCATTTT. It yields the protein CASSIDSLGQPQHF. The J gene is TRBJ1-5, the V gene TRBV5-1, with a possible D match to TRBD1 (5 bases). The CDR3 has 14 amino acids. Germline loops: CDR1 SGHRS, CDR2 YFSETQ. Trimming stripped 4 bases from V and 6 bases from J, with 14 bases between.

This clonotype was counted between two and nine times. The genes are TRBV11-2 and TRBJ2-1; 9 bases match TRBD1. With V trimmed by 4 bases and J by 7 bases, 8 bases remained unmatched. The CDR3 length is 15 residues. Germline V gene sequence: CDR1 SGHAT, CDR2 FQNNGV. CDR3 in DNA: TGTGCCAGCAGCTCCCGGACAGGGGTTAAGAATGAGCAGTTCTTC. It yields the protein CASSSRTGVKNEQFF.

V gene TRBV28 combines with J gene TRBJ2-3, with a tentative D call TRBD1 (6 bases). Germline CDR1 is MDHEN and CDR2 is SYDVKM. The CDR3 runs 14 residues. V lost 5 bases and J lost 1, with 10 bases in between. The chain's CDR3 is CASSVPGGTDTQYF. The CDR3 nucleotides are TGTGCCAGCAGTGTACCAGGGGGCACAGATACGCAGTATTTT.

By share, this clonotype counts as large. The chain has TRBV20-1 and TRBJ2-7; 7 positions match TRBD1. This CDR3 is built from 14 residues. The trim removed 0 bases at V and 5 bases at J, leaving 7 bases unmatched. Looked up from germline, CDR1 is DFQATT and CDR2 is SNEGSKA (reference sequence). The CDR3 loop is CSARDPGQLHEQYF. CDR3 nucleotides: TGCAGTGCTAGAGATCCGGGACAGCTCCACGAGCAGTACTTC.